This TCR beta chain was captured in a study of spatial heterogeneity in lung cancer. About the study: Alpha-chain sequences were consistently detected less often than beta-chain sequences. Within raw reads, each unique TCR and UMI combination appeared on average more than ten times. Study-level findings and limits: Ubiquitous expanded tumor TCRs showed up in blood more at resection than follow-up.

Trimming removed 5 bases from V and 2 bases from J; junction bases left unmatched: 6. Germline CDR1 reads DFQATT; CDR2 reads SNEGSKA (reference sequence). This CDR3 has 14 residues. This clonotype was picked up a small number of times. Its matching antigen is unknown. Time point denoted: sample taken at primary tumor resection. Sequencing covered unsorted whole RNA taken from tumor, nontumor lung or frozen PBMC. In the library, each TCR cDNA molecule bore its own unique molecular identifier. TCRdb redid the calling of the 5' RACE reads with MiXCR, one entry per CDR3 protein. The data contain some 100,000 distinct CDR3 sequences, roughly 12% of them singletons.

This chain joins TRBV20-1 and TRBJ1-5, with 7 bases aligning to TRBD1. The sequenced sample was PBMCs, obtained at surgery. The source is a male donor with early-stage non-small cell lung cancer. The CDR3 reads CSALTGIGNQPQHF. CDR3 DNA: TGCAGTGCTCTGACAGGGATCGGCAATCAGCCCCAGCATTTT.